The clone carrying this TCR beta chain was seen a single time. This record comes from a study of control samples from healthy donors and cancer patients. The repertoire was sequenced with immunoSEQ multiplex PCR; TCRdb's copy has only in-frame clones and lacks some. The sample has 160,000 or so clones; 96% are singletons. Germline V gives CDR1 LGHNA, CDR2 YNFKEQ. V dropped 3 bases and J dropped 0; count of bases not matched to a gene: 0. The CDR3 is 15 residues long. Source material: blood. This chain links TRBV4-2 with TRBJ2-7, with 12 bases fitting TRBD2. This receptor was taken from a woman aged 30 to 39 in good health. CDR3 sequence (DNA): TGTGCCAGCAGCCAGGGACTAGCGGGCTCCTACGAGCAGTACTTC. It codes for CASSQGLAGSYEQYF.